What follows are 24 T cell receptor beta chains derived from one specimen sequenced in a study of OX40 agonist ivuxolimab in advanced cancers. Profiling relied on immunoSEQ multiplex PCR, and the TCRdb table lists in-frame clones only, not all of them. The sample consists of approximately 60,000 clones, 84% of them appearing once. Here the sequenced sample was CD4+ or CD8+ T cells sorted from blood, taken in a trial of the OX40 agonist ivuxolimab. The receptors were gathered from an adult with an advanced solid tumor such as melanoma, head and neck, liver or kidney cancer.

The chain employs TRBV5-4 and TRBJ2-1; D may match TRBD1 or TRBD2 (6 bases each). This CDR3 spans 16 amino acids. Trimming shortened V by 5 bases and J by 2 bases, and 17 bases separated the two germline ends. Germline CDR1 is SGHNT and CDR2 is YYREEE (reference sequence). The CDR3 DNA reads TGTGCCAGCAGGAAAGACGGGGGCCAGACCTACAATGAGCAGTTCTTC. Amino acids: CASRKDGGQTYNEQFF.

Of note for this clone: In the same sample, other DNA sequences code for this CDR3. The CDR3 DNA sequence: TGTGCCAGCAGTTACAACAGTTATAATTCACCCCTCCACTTT. Its protein is CASSYNSYNSPLHF. The chain recombines TRBV6-5 with TRBJ1-6; D remains ambiguous. Germline CDR1 is MNHEY and CDR2 is SVGAGI. The germline V and J ends were trimmed by 2 bases and 4 bases, with 6 bases remaining between them. This CDR3 has 14 residues.

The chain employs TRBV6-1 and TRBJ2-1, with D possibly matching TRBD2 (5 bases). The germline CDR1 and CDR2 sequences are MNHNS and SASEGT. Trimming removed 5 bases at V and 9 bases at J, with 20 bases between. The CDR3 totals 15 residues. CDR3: CASSSLAPPEGEQFF. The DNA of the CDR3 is TGTGCCAGCAGTTCGCTAGCTCCCCCAGAAGGTGAGCAGTTCTTC.

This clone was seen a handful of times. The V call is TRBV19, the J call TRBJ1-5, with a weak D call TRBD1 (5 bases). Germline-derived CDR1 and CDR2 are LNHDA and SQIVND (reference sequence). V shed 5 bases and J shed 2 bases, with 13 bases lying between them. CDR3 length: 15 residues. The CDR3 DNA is TGTGCCAGTAGTGGAGGGACTGTGGGCAATCAGCCCCAGCATTTT. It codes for CASSGGTVGNQPQHF.

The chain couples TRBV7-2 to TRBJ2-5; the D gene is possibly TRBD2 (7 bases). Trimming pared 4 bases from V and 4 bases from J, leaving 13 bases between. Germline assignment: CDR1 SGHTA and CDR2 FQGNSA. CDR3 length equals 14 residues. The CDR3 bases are TGTGCCAGCAGCTCTCGGGGGGCGCGAGAGACCCAGTACTTC. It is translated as CASSSRGARETQYF.

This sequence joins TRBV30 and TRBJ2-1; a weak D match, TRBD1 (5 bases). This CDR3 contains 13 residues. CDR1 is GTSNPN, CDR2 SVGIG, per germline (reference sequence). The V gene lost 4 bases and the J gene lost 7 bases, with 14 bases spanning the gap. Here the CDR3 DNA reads TGTGCCTGGACCAGGGAACCGAAGAATGAGCAGTTCTTC. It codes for CAWTREPKNEQFF.

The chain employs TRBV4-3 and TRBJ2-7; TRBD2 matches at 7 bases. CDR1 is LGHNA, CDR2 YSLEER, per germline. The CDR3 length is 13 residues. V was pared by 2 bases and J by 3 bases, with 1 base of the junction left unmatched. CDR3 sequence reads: CASSQTGGYEQYF. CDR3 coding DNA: TGCGCCAGCAGCCAAACGGGAGGCTACGAGCAGTACTTC.

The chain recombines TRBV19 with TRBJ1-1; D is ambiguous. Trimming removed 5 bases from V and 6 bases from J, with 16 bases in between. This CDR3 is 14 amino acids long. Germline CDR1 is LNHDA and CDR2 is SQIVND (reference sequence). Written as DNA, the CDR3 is TGTGCCAGTAGTGGGTGGGCCAAGGGTGCTGAAGCTTTCTTT. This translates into CASSGWAKGAEAFF.

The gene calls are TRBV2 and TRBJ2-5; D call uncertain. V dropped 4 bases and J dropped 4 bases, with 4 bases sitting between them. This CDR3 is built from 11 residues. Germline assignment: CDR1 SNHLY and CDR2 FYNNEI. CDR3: CASSGRETQYF. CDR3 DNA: TGTGCCAGCAGTGGTCGAGAGACCCAGTACTTC. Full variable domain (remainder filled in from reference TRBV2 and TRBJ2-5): EPEVTQTPSHQVTQMGQEVILRCVPISNHLYFYWYRQILGQKVEFLVSFYNNEISEKSEIFDDQFSVERPDGSNFTLKIRSTKLEDSAMYFCASSGRETQYFGPGTRLLVL.

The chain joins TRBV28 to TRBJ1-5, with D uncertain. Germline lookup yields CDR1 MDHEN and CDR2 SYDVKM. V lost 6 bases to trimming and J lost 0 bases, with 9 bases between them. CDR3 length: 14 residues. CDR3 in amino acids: CASRSGPSNQPQHF. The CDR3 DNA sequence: TGTGCCAGCAGATCCGGACCTAGCAATCAGCCCCAGCATTTT.

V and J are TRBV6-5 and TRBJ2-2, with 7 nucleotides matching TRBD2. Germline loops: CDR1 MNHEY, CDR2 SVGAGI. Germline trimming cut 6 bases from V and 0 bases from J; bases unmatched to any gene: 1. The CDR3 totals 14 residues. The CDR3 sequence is CASRRGANTGELFF. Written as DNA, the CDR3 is TGTGCCAGCAGACGGGGGGCGAACACCGGGGAGCTGTTTTTT.

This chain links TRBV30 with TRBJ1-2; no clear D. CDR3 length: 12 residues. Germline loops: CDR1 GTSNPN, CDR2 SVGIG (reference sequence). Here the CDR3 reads CARQDGNYGYTF. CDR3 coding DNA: TGTGCTCGGCAGGACGGCAACTATGGCTACACCTTC.

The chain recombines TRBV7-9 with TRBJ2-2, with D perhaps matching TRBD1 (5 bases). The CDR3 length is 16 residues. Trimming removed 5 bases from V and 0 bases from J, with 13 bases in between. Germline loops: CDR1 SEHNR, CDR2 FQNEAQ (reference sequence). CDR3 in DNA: TGTGCCAGCAGCACCAACAGGAGCCCGAACACCGGGGAGCTGTTTTTT. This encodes CASSTNRSPNTGELFF. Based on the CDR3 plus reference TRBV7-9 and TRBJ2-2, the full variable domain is DTGVSQNPRHKITKRGQNVTFRCDPISEHNRLYWYRQTLGQGPEFLTYFQNEAQLEKSRLLSDRFSAERPKGSFSTLEIQRTEQGDSAMYLCASSTNRSPNTGELFFGEGSRLTVL.

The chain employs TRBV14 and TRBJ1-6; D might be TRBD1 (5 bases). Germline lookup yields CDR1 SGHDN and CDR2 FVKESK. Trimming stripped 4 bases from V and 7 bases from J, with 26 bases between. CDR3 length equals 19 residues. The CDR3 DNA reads TGTGCCAGCAGCCTTCTTCACCGGGGCAGGGCCATAAAAAATTCACCCCTCCACTTT. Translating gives CASSLLHRGRAIKNSPLHF.

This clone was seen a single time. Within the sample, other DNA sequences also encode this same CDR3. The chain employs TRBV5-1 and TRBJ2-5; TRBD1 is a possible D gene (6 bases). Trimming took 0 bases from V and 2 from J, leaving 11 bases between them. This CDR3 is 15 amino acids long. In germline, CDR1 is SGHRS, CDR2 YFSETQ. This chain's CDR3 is CASSLGTGNQETQYF. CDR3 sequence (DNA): TGCGCCAGCAGCTTGGGAACAGGGAATCAAGAGACCCAGTACTTC.

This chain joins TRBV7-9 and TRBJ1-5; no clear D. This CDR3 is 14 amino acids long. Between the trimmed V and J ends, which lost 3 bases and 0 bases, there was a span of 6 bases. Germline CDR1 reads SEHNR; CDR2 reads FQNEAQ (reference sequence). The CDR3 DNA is TGTGCCAGCAGCTTCGCCTATAGCAATCAGCCCCAGCATTTT. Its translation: CASSFAYSNQPQHF.

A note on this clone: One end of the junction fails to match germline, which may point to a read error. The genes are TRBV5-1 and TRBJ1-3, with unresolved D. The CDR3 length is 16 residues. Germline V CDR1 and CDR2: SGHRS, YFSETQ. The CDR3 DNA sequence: TGCGCCAGCAGCTTGGAAGGGATAAGCTCTGGAAGCACCATATATTTT. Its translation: CASSLEGISSGSTIYF.

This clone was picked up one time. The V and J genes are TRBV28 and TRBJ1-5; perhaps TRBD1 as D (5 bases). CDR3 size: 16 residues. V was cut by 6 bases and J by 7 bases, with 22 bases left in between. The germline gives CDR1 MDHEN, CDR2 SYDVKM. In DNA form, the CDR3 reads TGTGCCAGCAGGGGTCGGCAGGGTACTCTCCGGCAGCCCCAGCATTTT. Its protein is CASRGRQGTLRQPQHF.

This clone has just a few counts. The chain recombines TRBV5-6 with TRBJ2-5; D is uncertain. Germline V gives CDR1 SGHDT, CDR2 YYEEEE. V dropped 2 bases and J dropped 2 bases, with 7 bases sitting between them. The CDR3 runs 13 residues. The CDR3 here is CASSLGQQETQYF. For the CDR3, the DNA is TGTGCCAGCAGCTTAGGGCAGCAAGAGACCCAGTACTTC.

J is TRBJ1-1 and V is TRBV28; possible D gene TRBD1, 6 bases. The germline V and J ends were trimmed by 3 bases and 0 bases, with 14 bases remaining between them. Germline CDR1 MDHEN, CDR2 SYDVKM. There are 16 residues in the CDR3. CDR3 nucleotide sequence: TGTGCCAGCAGTTTTGACTTGACAGGAGTGAACACTGAAGCTTTCTTT. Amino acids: CASSFDLTGVNTEAFF.

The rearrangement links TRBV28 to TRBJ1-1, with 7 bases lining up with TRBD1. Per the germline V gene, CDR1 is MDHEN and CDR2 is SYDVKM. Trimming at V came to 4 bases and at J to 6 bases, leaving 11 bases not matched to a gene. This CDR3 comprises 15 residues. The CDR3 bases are TGTGCCAGCAGTTGGCCGGACAGGAGGTTCTCTGAAGCTTTCTTT. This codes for CASSWPDRRFSEAFF. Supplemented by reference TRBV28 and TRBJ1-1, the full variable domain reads DVKVTQSSRYLVKRTGEKVFLECVQDMDHENMFWYRQDPGLGLRLIYFSYDVKMKEKGDIPEGYSVSREKKERFSLILESASTNQTSMYLCASSWPDRRFSEAFFGQGTRLTVV.

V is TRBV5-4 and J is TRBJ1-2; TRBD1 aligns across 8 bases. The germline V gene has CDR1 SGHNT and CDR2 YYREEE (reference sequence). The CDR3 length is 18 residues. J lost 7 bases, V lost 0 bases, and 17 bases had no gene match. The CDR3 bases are TGTGCCAGCAGCTTGGACGCCAGGGGGCCAGGTCTGTTTGCTGGCTACACCTTC. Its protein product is CASSLDARGPGLFAGYTF.

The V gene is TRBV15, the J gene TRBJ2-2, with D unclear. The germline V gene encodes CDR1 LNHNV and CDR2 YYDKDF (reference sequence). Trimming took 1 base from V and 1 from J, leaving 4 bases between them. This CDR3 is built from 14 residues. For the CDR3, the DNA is TGTGCCACCAGCAGAGGAGGGAACACCGGGGAGCTGTTTTTT. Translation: CATSRGGNTGELFF.

DNA of the CDR3: TGTGCCAGCAGCCAGGACAGGGGGGAAGCTTTCTTT. This codes for CASSQDRGEAFF. The chain is built from TRBV5-4 and TRBJ1-1; 10 nucleotides match TRBD1. Trimming at V came to 4 bases and at J to 8 bases, leaving 2 bases not matched to a gene. This CDR3 has 12 amino acids. Germline-derived CDR1 and CDR2 are SGHNT and YYREEE (reference sequence).